The 3 T cell receptor beta chains reported below all come from one sample, sequenced in a study of control samples from healthy donors and cancer patients. Clones were sequenced by immunoSEQ multiplex PCR, and TCRdb holds only the in-frame ones, with some missing. Here the sample spans some 110,000 clones, more than 80% being singletons. Sequencing was performed on PBMCs. The receptor source for this set is a woman aged 45-59 years with colorectal cancer.

V gene TRBV6-6 combines with J gene TRBJ2-7; perhaps TRBD2 as D (5 bases). The V and J ends lost 11 bases and 1 base respectively, with 15 bases between them. The CDR3 runs to 13 residues. CDR1 and CDR2 from the germline V gene are MNHNY and SVGAGI (reference sequence). CDR3 sequence: CASGISWSYEQYF. The CDR3 nucleotides are TGTGCCTCCGGGATAAGTTGGTCCTACGAGCAGTACTTC.

The chain carries TRBV6-1 and TRBJ1-1, with D unclear. V dropped 2 bases and J dropped 4 bases, with 5 bases sitting between them. Germline-derived CDR1 and CDR2 are MNHNS and SASEGT. This CDR3 has 12 residues. The CDR3 reads CASSEYFTEAFF. For the CDR3, the DNA is TGTGCCAGCAGTGAATATTTCACTGAAGCTTTCTTT.

The chain uses TRBV6-5 and TRBJ2-7; unclear D gene. CDR1 is MNHEY and CDR2 is SVGAGI in the germline V gene. V was cut by 2 bases and J by 5 bases, with 4 bases left in between. The CDR3 runs 11 residues. As DNA, the CDR3 is TGTGCCAGCAGTTACGTTGACGAGCAGTACTTC. Its translation: CASSYVDEQYF.